The 10 T cell receptor beta chains presented below share a single source sample, sequenced in a study of post-analysis software for immune sequencing data. What these receptors recognize is not known. Study-wide results and limits: Roughly 5 TRBV segments (TRBV5-6, TRBV5-1 and TRBV20-1 among them) occurred more frequently in patients than in controls.

Included in the TCR beta cDNA libraries were unique molecular identifiers. TCRdb fed the PCR reads into MiXCR, producing one record per CDR3 protein. The data show about 380,000 distinct CDR3 sequences, with about a third seen just once and around 15% held by the top ten. Sequencing was performed on blood. These TCRs come from a girl aged 5-17 years with multiple sclerosis.

This clonotype showed up just a few times. The V call is TRBV3-1, the J call TRBJ1-1; TRBD1 aligns across 7 bases. This CDR3 spans 15 amino acids. Per the germline V gene, CDR1 is LGHDT and CDR2 is YNNKEL (reference sequence). Losses at the gene ends were 2 bases for V and 5 bases for J; bases not matched to a gene: 8. CDR3 sequence reads: CASSQSDRAGTEAFF. For the CDR3, the DNA is TGTGCCAGCAGCCAATCAGACAGGGCCGGGACTGAAGCTTTCTTT.

This clonotype was seen more than once but under ten times. The V and J genes are TRBV5-6 and TRBJ2-6; perhaps TRBD1 as D (6 bases). The CDR3 has 19 amino acids. Trimming left V 3 bases short and J 0 bases short, with 19 bases between. Germline V lookup: CDR1 SGHDT, CDR2 YYEEEE. The CDR3 nucleotides read TGTGCCAGCAGCTCCACTACAGGACAGTCCTTCTCTGGGGCCAACGTCCTGACTTTC. Translated, it gives CASSSTTGQSFSGANVLTF.

This rearrangement joins TRBV29-1 to TRBJ1-2; D is uncertain. CDR1 is SQVTM, CDR2 ANQGSEA, per germline. The V gene lost 3 bases and the J gene lost 8 bases, with 16 bases spanning the gap. The CDR3 spans 13 residues. CDR3 nucleotide sequence: TGCAGCGTTGATCCGGGAGAAGTGGAAGGCTACACCTTC. Translating gives CSVDPGEVEGYTF.

CDR3: CASSQILAGDFTGELFF. DNA for the CDR3: TGTGCCAGCAGCCAGATACTAGCGGGGGACTTCACCGGGGAGCTGTTTTTT. The chain has TRBV4-2 and TRBJ2-2; 11 bases fit TRBD2. V lost 3 bases, J lost 4 bases, and 7 bases stayed unmatched. Germline values: CDR1 LGHNA, CDR2 YNFKEQ. CDR3 length equals 17 residues.

J is TRBJ1-1 and V is TRBV5-1; 9 nucleotides match TRBD1. Germline loops: CDR1 SGHRS, CDR2 YFSETQ. There are 13 residues in the CDR3. J was trimmed by 4 bases and V by 7 bases; bases with no gene match: 5. CDR3 DNA sequence: TGCGCCAGCCTACAGGGGGCTGGCACTGAAGCTTTCTTT. Amino acid sequence: CASLQGAGTEAFF.

In the case of this clonotype: The junction departs from the called germline gene at one end, perhaps through a read error. The rearrangement joins TRBV12-3 or TRBV12-4 to TRBJ1-2; D is uncertain. There are 13 residues in the CDR3. In nucleotides, the CDR3 is TGTGCCAGCAGTATAGCCTCTAACTATGGCTACACCTTC. It encodes CASSIASNYGYTF.

This clonotype appeared a few times. This chain connects TRBV5-6 to TRBJ2-5; 10 bases agree with TRBD2. CDR1 is SGHDT and CDR2 is YYEEEE in the germline V gene. V dropped 2 bases and J dropped 2; count of bases not matched to a gene: 6. CDR3 length: 16 amino acids. CDR3 loop: CASSLRLAGVQETQYF. The CDR3 DNA reads TGTGCCAGCAGCTTAAGGCTAGCGGGGGTGCAAGAGACCCAGTACTTC. Together with reference TRBV5-6 and TRBJ2-5, the CDR3 gives the full variable domain: DAGVTQSPTHLIKTRGQQVTLRCSPKSGHDTVSWYQQALGQGPQFIFQYYEEEERQRGNFPDRFSGHQFPNYSSELNVNALLLGDSALYLCASSLRLAGVQETQYFGPGTRLLVL.

The chain uses TRBV4-1 and TRBJ1-2; TRBD1 aligns across 8 bases. The J segment lost 2 bases and the V segment lost 0 bases, leaving 5 bases of the junction unmatched. CDR3 length equals 16 residues. Germline V gives CDR1 MGHRA, CDR2 YSYEKL. DNA of the CDR3: TGCGCCAGCAGCCAAGAGACCAGGGGGCGAAACTATGGCTACACCTTC. This encodes CASSQETRGRNYGYTF.

The rearrangement uses TRBV9 and TRBJ2-5; D tentatively reads TRBD1 or TRBD2 (5 bases each). The end of the DNA aligns better with TRBJ2-7, so the J call may be wrong. Germline assignment: CDR1 SGDLS and CDR2 YYNGEE. The CDR3 length is 15 residues. CDR3 nucleotide sequence: TGTGCCAGCAGCGCTGGGATGGGCAGGGACGTCGAGCAGTACTTC. Its translation is CASSAGMGRDVEQYF.

This clonotype showed up just a few times. The CDR3 loop is CSVGDGRYEQYF. In DNA form, the CDR3 reads TGCAGCGTTGGGGACGGCCGCTACGAGCAGTACTTC. V is TRBV29-1 and J is TRBJ2-7, with D tentatively TRBD1 or TRBD2 (5 bases each). This CDR3 has 12 amino acids. V was trimmed by 4 bases and J by 3 bases, leaving 10 bases between them. The V gene's germline CDR1 is SQVTM and CDR2 ANQGSEA.